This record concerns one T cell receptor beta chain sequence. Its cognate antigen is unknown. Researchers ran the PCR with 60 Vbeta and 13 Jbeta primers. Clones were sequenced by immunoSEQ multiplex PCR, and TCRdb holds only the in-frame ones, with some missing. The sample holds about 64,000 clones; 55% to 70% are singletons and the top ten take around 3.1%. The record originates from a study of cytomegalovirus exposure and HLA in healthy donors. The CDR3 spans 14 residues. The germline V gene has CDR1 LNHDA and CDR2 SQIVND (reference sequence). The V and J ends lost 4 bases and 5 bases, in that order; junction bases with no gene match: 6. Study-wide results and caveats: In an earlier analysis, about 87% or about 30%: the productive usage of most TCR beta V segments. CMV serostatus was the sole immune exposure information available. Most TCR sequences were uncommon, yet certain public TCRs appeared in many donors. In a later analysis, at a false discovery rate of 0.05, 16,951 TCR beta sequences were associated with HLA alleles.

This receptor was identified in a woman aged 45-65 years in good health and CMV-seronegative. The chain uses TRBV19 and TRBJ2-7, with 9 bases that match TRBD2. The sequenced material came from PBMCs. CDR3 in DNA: TGTGCCAGTAGTAGCGGGAGGGCCTCGGACGAGCAGTACTTC. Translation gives CASSSGRASDEQYF.